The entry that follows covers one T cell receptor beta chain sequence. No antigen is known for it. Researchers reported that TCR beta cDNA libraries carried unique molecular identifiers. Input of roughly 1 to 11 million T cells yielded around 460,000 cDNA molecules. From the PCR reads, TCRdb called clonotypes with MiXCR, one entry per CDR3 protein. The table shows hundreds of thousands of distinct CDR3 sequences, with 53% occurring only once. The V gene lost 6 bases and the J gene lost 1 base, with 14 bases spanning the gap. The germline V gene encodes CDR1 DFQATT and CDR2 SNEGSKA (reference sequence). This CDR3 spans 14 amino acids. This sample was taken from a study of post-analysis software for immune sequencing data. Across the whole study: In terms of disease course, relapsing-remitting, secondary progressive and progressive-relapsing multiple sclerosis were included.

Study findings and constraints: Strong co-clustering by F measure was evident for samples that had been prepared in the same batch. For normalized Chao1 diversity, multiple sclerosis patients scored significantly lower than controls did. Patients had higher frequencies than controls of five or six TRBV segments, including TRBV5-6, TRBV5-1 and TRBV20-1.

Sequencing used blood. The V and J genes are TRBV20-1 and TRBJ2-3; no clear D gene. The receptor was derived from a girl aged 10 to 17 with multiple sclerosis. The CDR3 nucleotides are TGCAGTGCCCGACCTCGGGCTGGCACAGATACGCAGTATTTT. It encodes CSARPRAGTDTQYF.